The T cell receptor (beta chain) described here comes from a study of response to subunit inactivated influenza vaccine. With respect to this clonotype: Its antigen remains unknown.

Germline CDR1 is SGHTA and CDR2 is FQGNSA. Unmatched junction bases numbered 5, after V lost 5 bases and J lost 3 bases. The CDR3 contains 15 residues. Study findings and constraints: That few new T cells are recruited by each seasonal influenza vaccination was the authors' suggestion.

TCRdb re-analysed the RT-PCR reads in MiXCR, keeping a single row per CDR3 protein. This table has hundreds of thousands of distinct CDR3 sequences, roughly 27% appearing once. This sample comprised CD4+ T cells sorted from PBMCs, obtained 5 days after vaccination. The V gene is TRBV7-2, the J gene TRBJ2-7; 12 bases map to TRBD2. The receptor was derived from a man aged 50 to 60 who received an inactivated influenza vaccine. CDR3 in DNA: TGTGCCAGCAGCCCTCTAGCGGGGGGGGTCTACGAGCAGTACTTC. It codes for CASSPLAGGVYEQYF.